Below, 31 T cell receptor beta chains from the same sample are listed, as sequenced in a study of T cells after yellow fever vaccination. TCRdb used MiXCR to reprocess the 5' RACE reads, holding one entry per CDR3 protein. Of some 110,000 distinct CDR3 sequences listed, roughly 6.8% were seen once; the top ten hold 2.7%. The sample here was CD4+ T cells sorted from PBMCs, taken about 41 days after the first yellow fever vaccination. These TCRs come from a man between 18 and 29 years old who received the YFV17D yellow fever vaccine.

This clonotype came up many times. The chain links TRBV6-5 to TRBJ2-7; maybe TRBD2 (7 bases). CDR1 MNHEY and CDR2 SVGAGI come from the germline V gene. The V end lost 0 bases, the J end lost 2 bases, and 14 bases lay between the germline ends. This CDR3 comprises 16 residues. The CDR3 bases are TGTGCCAGCAGTTACTCGGGGGGGCACGGAGCCTACGAGCAGTACGTC. Translated, it gives CASSYSGGHGAYEQYV.

With respect to this clonotype: This may arise from a read error, as a much more abundant clone is one base away. The chain links TRBV11-2 to TRBJ2-1; TRBD1 matches 7 bases. CDR1 SGHAT and CDR2 FQNNGV come from the germline V gene. The CDR3 is made up of 14 amino acids. Losses at the gene ends were 1 base for V and 7 bases for J; bases not matched to a gene: 4. The CDR3 here is CASSLAMGQNEQFF. As DNA, the CDR3 is TGTGCCAGCAGCTTAGCTATGGGACAGAATGAGCAGTTCTTC.

This clonotype has at least ten counts. CDR3 DNA sequence: TGCAGCGTTGATGGAGTAGCAACCGGGGAGCTGTTTTTT. Its protein is CSVDGVATGELFF. This rearrangement joins TRBV29-1 to TRBJ2-2; no clear D gene. Germline lookup yields CDR1 SQVTM and CDR2 ANQGSEA. The V end was cut by 3 bases, the J end by 5 bases, with 10 bases between. CDR3 length: 13 residues.

The chain employs TRBV10-3 and TRBJ2-3; 7 bases align to TRBD2. V was clipped by 6 bases and J by 2 bases; unmatched bases: 2. The CDR3 covers 13 residues. CDR1 is ENHRY and CDR2 is SYGVKD in the germline V gene. In nucleotides, the CDR3 is TGTGCCATCAGGGGGACTACCACAGATACGCAGTATTTT. It translates to CAIRGTTTDTQYF.

This clonotype came up many times. The chain couples TRBV7-6 to TRBJ1-6; 7 nucleotides match TRBD1. V was clipped by 5 bases and J by 4 bases; unmatched bases: 8. Looked up from germline, CDR1 is SGHVS and CDR2 is FNYEAQ. This CDR3 contains 16 residues. The CDR3 region has the DNA TGTGCCAGCAGCCTCGCCAGGGACAGTTATAATTCACCCCTCCACTTT. This gives the protein CASSLARDSYNSPLHF.

This clonotype has a handful of counts. The genes are TRBV20-1 and TRBJ2-3, with TRBD2 matching 9 bases. Trimming took 2 bases from V and 6 from J; bases not matched to a gene: 12. Germline V CDR1 and CDR2: DFQATT, SNEGSKA (reference sequence). The CDR3 sequence is 16 residues long. For the CDR3, the DNA is TGCAGTGCTAGACCGCGGCTAGCGGGGTCCTGGGATACGCAGTATTTT. Its translation is CSARPRLAGSWDTQYF.

This clonotype was counted only a few times. This chain joins TRBV3-1 and TRBJ2-1; D call uncertain. V lost 5 bases to trimming and J lost 7 bases, with 6 bases between them. Germline CDR1 and CDR2: LGHDT and YNNKEL (reference sequence). The CDR3 extends over 11 amino acids. In DNA, the CDR3 is TGTGCCAGCAGCTTCATAAATGAGCAGTTCTTC. Translation gives CASSFINEQFF.

This clonotype was detected many times. The gene calls are TRBV4-1 and TRBJ1-3, with D perhaps TRBD1 (5 bases). V lost 1 base to trimming and J lost 4 bases, with 11 bases between them. CDR3 length: 15 amino acids. CDR1 is MGHRA and CDR2 is YSYEKL in the germline V gene. CDR3 residues: CASSQVLGVGNTIYF. The DNA for the CDR3 is TGCGCCAGCAGCCAAGTTCTGGGGGTCGGAAACACCATATATTTT.

At least ten counts were recorded for this clonotype. This rearrangement joins TRBV7-6 to TRBJ2-3, with 14 bases identical to TRBD2. Trimming took 5 bases from V and 3 from J; bases not matched to a gene: 4. CDR1 and CDR2 from the germline V gene are SGHVS and FNYEAQ. The CDR3 totals 16 residues. CDR3 nucleotides: TGTGCCAGCAGCGAATGGACTAGCGGGGGGACAGATACGCAGTATTTT. It yields the protein CASSEWTSGGTDTQYF.

This clonotype was counted ten times or more. The rearrangement links TRBV4-2 to TRBJ2-7, with 7 nucleotides matching TRBD2. Losses at the gene ends were 1 base for V and 3 bases for J; bases not matched to a gene: 3. The CDR3 is made up of 14 amino acids. Germline CDR1 reads LGHNA; CDR2 reads YNFKEQ. The CDR3, as DNA: TGTGCCAGCAGCCAAGGTGGGGGGGGCTACGAGCAGTACTTC. Translation: CASSQGGGGYEQYF.

The table lists this clonotype with many counts. The chain is built from TRBV18 and TRBJ2-7, with D possibly matching TRBD2 (5 bases). V gave up 4 bases and J gave up 4 bases, with 8 bases separating them. Germline V CDR1 and CDR2: KGHSH, LQKENI. The CDR3 contains 12 residues. The CDR3 nucleotides are TGTGCCAGCTCACGAGGAGGTTACGAGCAGTACGTC. As protein: CASSRGGYEQYV.

This clonotype was observed a few times. The rearrangement joins TRBV12-3 or TRBV12-4 to TRBJ2-2; 7 bases fit TRBD2. Germline trimming cut 3 bases from V and 6 bases from J; bases unmatched to any gene: 4. The CDR3 runs 14 residues. The CDR3 spells CASSFARGAGELFF. CDR3 DNA sequence: TGTGCCAGCAGTTTTGCACGGGGGGCCGGGGAGCTGTTTTTT.

This clonotype occurred many times. The V call is TRBV7-2, the J call TRBJ2-7, with 8 bases identical to TRBD2. The CDR3 extends over 15 amino acids. J gave up 3 bases and V 0 bases, and 4 bases lay outside the gene matches. Germline V gives CDR1 SGHTA, CDR2 FQGNSA. DNA for the CDR3: TGTGCCAGCAGCTTAGCTTCTAGCGGGCGCTACGAGCAGTACTTC. It is translated as CASSLASSGRYEQYF.

This clonotype was observed at least ten times. This chain links TRBV5-1 with TRBJ2-5; a weak D match, TRBD1 (5 bases). The germline V gene encodes CDR1 SGHRS and CDR2 YFSETQ. The CDR3 is 14 amino acids. The ends were cut back, 6 bases at V and 1 base at J, with 13 bases in the middle. The CDR3 here is CASTLGQAQETQYF. CDR3 DNA: TGCGCCAGCACCCTGGGGCAGGCCCAAGAGACCCAGTACTTC.

This clonotype was observed at least ten times. The chain employs TRBV20-1 and TRBJ1-1, with a tentative D call TRBD1 (5 bases). The V end was cut by 8 bases, the J end by 4 bases, with 20 bases between. The CDR3 runs 14 residues. Germline CDR1 DFQATT, CDR2 SNEGSKA (reference sequence). The CDR3 DNA reads as TGCAGTACCAGGACCGCAGGGAGGAGCACTGAAGCTTTCTTT. This translates into CSTRTAGRSTEAFF.

This clonotype was seen more than once but under ten times. The chain links TRBV7-2 to TRBJ1-1; maybe TRBD1 (5 bases). The germline CDR1 and CDR2 sequences are SGHTA and FQGNSA. The CDR3 has 14 residues. The germline V and J ends were trimmed by 6 bases and 0 bases, with 11 bases remaining between them. CDR3 bases: TGTGCCAGCAGGTCACCGGGGGTGAACACTGAAGCTTTCTTT. This gives the protein CASRSPGVNTEAFF.

This clonotype has a handful of counts. The chain is built from TRBV18 and TRBJ1-4; weak D call: TRBD1 (6 bases). Trimming took 3 bases from V and 5 from J, leaving 13 bases between them. The V gene's germline CDR1 is KGHSH and CDR2 LQKENI. This CDR3 comprises 15 residues. The CDR3 DNA reads TGTGCCAGCTCACCGCGGACAGACGCAAATGAAAAACTGTTTTTT. It encodes CASSPRTDANEKLFF.

This clonotype was picked up many times. This chain links TRBV12-3 or TRBV12-4 with TRBJ1-1, with D possibly matching TRBD1 (5 bases). Trimming pared 6 bases from V and 4 bases from J, leaving 12 bases between. The CDR3 has 13 amino acids. The DNA of the CDR3 is TGTGCCAGCAGCGATACTGGGGGCACTGAAGCTTTCTTT. Its translation: CASSDTGGTEAFF.

In its sample, this clonotype was seen many times. The chain joins TRBV20-1 to TRBJ2-5; D may be TRBD1 (6 bases). This CDR3 spans 13 amino acids. Germline lookup yields CDR1 DFQATT and CDR2 SNEGSKA (reference sequence). Trimming removed 2 bases from V and 5 bases from J, with 12 bases in between. The DNA of the CDR3 is TGCAGTGCTAGACAGGGGAGCGTGGAGACCCAGTACTTC. Its translation: CSARQGSVETQYF.

This clonotype was picked up one time. The V and J genes are TRBV24-1 and TRBJ2-5; tentatively, D is TRBD1 or TRBD2 (5 bases each). Germline V lookup: CDR1 KGHDR, CDR2 SFDVKD. This CDR3 region has 14 residues. Trimming removed 5 bases from V and 1 base from J, with 10 bases in between. CDR3 sequence reads: CATSGSGTQETQYF. The CDR3 DNA reads as TGTGCCACCAGTGGGTCAGGGACCCAAGAGACCCAGTACTTC.

J is TRBJ1-5 and V is TRBV2; D remains ambiguous. Trimming pared 3 bases from V and 4 bases from J, leaving 7 bases between. Germline V gene sequence: CDR1 SNHLY, CDR2 FYNNEI. The length of the CDR3 is 13 residues. CDR3 amino acids: CASSESRNQPQHF. CDR3 in DNA: TGTGCCAGCAGTGAGTCCCGGAATCAGCCCCAGCATTTT.

DNA of the CDR3: TGCAGTGCTAGGGGCGTTTTGCCCTGGGACGGGGGCTACACCTTC. Translated: CSARGVLPWDGGYTF. This chain connects TRBV20-1 to TRBJ1-2; D possibly corresponds to TRBD1 (5 bases). Germline CDR1 reads DFQATT; CDR2 reads SNEGSKA (reference sequence). This CDR3 has 15 residues. Between the trimmed V and J ends, which lost 3 bases and 8 bases, there was a span of 22 bases.

In its sample, this clonotype was seen a few times. The V gene is TRBV3-1, the J gene TRBJ2-3; the D is unclear. Trimming stripped 2 bases from V and 6 bases from J, with 6 bases between. Germline lookup yields CDR1 LGHDT and CDR2 YNNKEL (reference sequence). The CDR3 extends over 12 amino acids. CDR3 region: CASSQIRDTQYF. The CDR3 region has the DNA TGTGCCAGCAGCCAAATCCGGGATACGCAGTATTTT.

The table lists this clonotype with many counts. The chain couples TRBV7-2 to TRBJ1-1; D not resolved. V was cut by 3 bases and J by 5 bases, with 7 bases left in between. Germline V lookup: CDR1 SGHTA, CDR2 FQGNSA. This CDR3 has 12 amino acids. This CDR3 is CASSFYGTEAFF. The CDR3 region has the DNA TGTGCCAGCAGCTTCTATGGGACTGAAGCTTTCTTT.

This clonotype was seen repeatedly, ten times or more. The genes are TRBV12-3 or TRBV12-4 and TRBJ1-2, with 7 bases aligning to TRBD1. Trimming cost V 5 bases and J 5 bases; bases outside gene matches: 5. The CDR3 has 13 amino acids. In DNA form, the CDR3 reads TGTGCCAGCAGTCCCGGGACAGAATATGGCTACACCTTC. Translated, it gives CASSPGTEYGYTF.

This clonotype showed up just a few times. The chain has TRBV2 and TRBJ1-4; D might be TRBD1 (6 bases). Germline V lookup: CDR1 SNHLY, CDR2 FYNNEI. This CDR3 is 14 amino acids long. Trimming shortened V by 7 bases and J by 5 bases, and 14 bases separated the two germline ends. The CDR3, as DNA: TGTGCCAGCAAGGCGGACAGAACAAATGAAAAACTGTTTTTT. Translating it yields CASKADRTNEKLFF.

Note on this clonotype: This sequence may be a read error, since a much larger clone differs from it by one base. This rearrangement joins TRBV12-3 or TRBV12-4 to TRBJ2-5; 10 nucleotides match TRBD1. The CDR3 extends over 15 amino acids. The V gene end was trimmed by 6 bases and the J gene end by 5 bases; junction bases not matched to a gene: 9. The CDR3, as DNA: TGTGCCAGCAGACCGACAGGGGGCCCAAGGGAGACCCAGTACTTC. This translates into CASRPTGGPRETQYF.

This clonotype was seen at least ten times. The gene calls are TRBV7-9 and TRBJ2-1; D remains ambiguous. The CDR3 sequence is 11 residues long. Germline-derived CDR1 and CDR2 are SEHNR and FQNEAQ (reference sequence). Trimming pared 7 bases from V and 7 bases from J, leaving 8 bases between. The CDR3 here is CASTALNEQFF. CDR3 coding DNA: TGTGCCAGCACCGCCCTTAATGAGCAGTTCTTC.

This clonotype was recorded many times. This chain's CDR3 is CASSPPGIPFRGYTF. CDR3 nucleotides: TGTGCCAGCTCACCACCCGGGATACCCTTTCGCGGCTACACCTTC. The gene calls are TRBV18 and TRBJ1-2, with D unresolved. The germline V and J ends were trimmed by 0 bases and 8 bases, with 16 bases remaining between them. The CDR3 consists of 15 residues. The germline V gene has CDR1 KGHSH and CDR2 LQKENI.

This clonotype was observed at least ten times. The chain recombines TRBV5-1 with TRBJ2-7; D is undetermined. The CDR3 contains 14 residues. Germline V gene data show CDR1 as SGHRS and CDR2 as YFSETQ. Deletions cut 0 bases from V and 1 base from J, with 8 bases between. CDR3 DNA sequence: TGCGCCAGCAGCTTGGATGGCAGGTCCTACGAGCAGTACGTC. Encoded protein: CASSLDGRSYEQYV.

This clonotype was seen many times. This chain connects TRBV20-1 to TRBJ2-3; unclear D gene. This CDR3 region has 15 residues. Germline values: CDR1 DFQATT, CDR2 SNEGSKA (reference sequence). CDR3 sequence: CVLRRGTASTDTQYF. Written as DNA, the CDR3 is TGCGTATTGCGTCGAGGTACGGCTAGCACAGATACGCAGTATTTT.